This TCR beta chain was identified in a study of regulatory T cells in long-lasting Graves disease. J lost 5 bases, V lost 5 bases, and 4 bases had no gene match. The CDR3 contains 13 residues. Germline CDR1 and CDR2: MDHEN and SYDVKM. This clonotype was seen ten or more times. As yet, its antigen is unknown. Both iRepertoire HTBI primers and Arm-PCR of CDR3 regions were used to build the TCR beta libraries. TCRdb analysed the multiplex PCR reads with MiXCR anew, one entry per CDR3 protein. The data contain some 280,000 distinct CDR3 sequences, under 25% of them singletons. The time point was: persistent/refractory GD, antithyroid drugs over 5 years with positive TRAb. Isolated PBMC RNA provided the starting material for the TCR library. The study, taken as a whole, reports: Accuracy could have been hurt by small sample size. Those with persistent disease had in common more public clonotypes (about 2,700) than new patients (about 900). Newly diagnosed Graves' patients exceeded persistent ones in TCR diversity. There were preferences for TRBV28, TRBJ1-2 and TRBJ2-5 in persistent disease.

The material sequenced was peripheral blood mononuclear cells (PBMCs), taken when the disease was refractory, from a patient treated with antithyroid drugs. This clonotype was obtained from a female donor with Graves disease. The rearrangement links TRBV28 to TRBJ2-7; 9 bases align to TRBD1. The CDR3 DNA sequence: TGTGCCAGCAGTCCCGGACAGGGGAACGAGCAGTACTTC. Translation: CASSPGQGNEQYF.